What follows is one T cell receptor (beta chain) and its context. The data were taken from a study of shared clonotypes between healthy human individuals. Libraries were prepared by immunoSEQ multiplex PCR; TCRdb keeps only in-frame clonotypes and omits some of them. The sample has around 2,000,000 clones, approximately 94% seen once. Terminally differentiated effector memory CD45RA+ cells were excluded from the naive CD8 cells, which were CD45RO-negative and positively selected for CCR7. This CDR3 is built from 17 residues. The chain is built from TRBV21-1 and TRBJ2-1; the table's D call, TRBD2, was not checked against the DNA. TRBV21-1 is noted as a pseudogene. The specimen was naive CD8+ T cells sorted from blood. The clonotype originates from a young man in good health. The CDR3 coding sequence is TGTGCCAGCAGCCTTAGGGGGGGCTACGACACCTACAATGAGCAGTTCTTC. Amino acid sequence: CASSLRGGYDTYNEQFF.